The 17 T cell receptor beta chains in this list originate from one sample, sequenced in a study of cytomegalovirus exposure and HLA in healthy donors. Primers included in the PCR were 60 Vbeta and 13 Jbeta primers. Profiled with immunoSEQ multiplex PCR; TCRdb holds only in-frame clones, not every one. The table has about 120,000 clones, approximately 80% seen once; the top ten hold 0.24%. Sequences were obtained from PBMCs. These receptors were taken from a man aged 45-60 years in good health and CMV-seronegative.

The chain employs TRBV11-2 and TRBJ2-4; TRBD1 matches 9 bases. This CDR3 has 19 amino acids. Unmatched junction bases numbered 13, after V lost 4 bases and J lost 0 bases. Germline values: CDR1 SGHAT, CDR2 FQNNGV. CDR3 nucleotide sequence: TGTGCCAGCAGCTGGGCGGTGGGACAGGGATTGCTAGCCAAAAACATTCAGTACTTC. Encoded protein: CASSWAVGQGLLAKNIQYF.

J is TRBJ2-1 and V is TRBV11-3; TRBD2 aligns across 10 bases. Germline loops: CDR1 SGHNT, CDR2 YENEEA. The CDR3 is made up of 15 amino acids. The trim removed 5 bases at V and 3 bases at J, leaving 4 bases unmatched. The CDR3 protein is CASSPGLADYNEQFF. DNA of the CDR3: TGTGCCAGCAGCCCCGGACTAGCGGACTACAATGAGCAGTTCTTC. Full variable domain (missing parts from reference TRBV11-3 and TRBJ2-1): EAGVVQSPRYKIIEKKQPVAFWCNPISGHNTLYWYLQNLGQGPELLIRYENEEAVDDSQLPKDRFSAERLKGVDSTLKIQPAELGDSAVYLCASSPGLADYNEQFFGPGTRLTVL.

J is TRBJ2-7 and V is TRBV29-1; 7 bases fit TRBD1. This CDR3 is built from 14 residues. Germline V CDR1 and CDR2: SQVTM, ANQGSEA. V gave up 6 bases and J gave up 0 bases; unmatched junction bases: 8. The CDR3 reads CSVMLDRASYEQYF. DNA of the CDR3: TGCAGCGTCATGCTCGACAGGGCCTCCTACGAGCAGTACTTC.

V usage is TRBV5-1 and J usage is TRBJ2-5, with 9 bases fitting TRBD2. V dropped 9 bases and J dropped 5; count of bases not matched to a gene: 14. The CDR3 consists of 15 residues. In germline, CDR1 is SGHRS, CDR2 YFSETQ. CDR3 in amino acids: CATRGTSSPWETQYF. As DNA, the CDR3 is TGCGCCACGAGAGGGACTAGCTCACCGTGGGAGACCCAGTACTTC.

The chain links TRBV28 to TRBJ2-2, with 13 bases aligning to TRBD2. The CDR3 totals 15 residues. The J segment lost 5 bases and the V segment lost 6 bases, leaving 3 bases of the junction unmatched. CDR1 MDHEN and CDR2 SYDVKM come from the germline V gene. DNA of the CDR3: TGTGCCAGCAGGTCGGGACTAGCGGGAACCGGGGAGCTGTTTTTT. This codes for CASRSGLAGTGELFF.

The chain uses TRBV5-4 and TRBJ2-3, with TRBD1 matching 7 bases. Germline values: CDR1 SGHNT, CDR2 YYREEE (reference sequence). V lost 0 bases, J lost 5 bases, and 3 bases stayed unmatched. CDR3 length: 14 residues. The DNA of the CDR3 is TGTGCCAGCAGCTTGGCAGGGGGAAGAGATACGCAGTATTTT. It is translated as CASSLAGGRDTQYF.

Concerning this clone itself: The junction departs from germline at one end; a sequencing error may be responsible. This rearrangement joins TRBV6-9 to TRBJ2-1; 7 nucleotides align to TRBD1. Per the germline V gene, CDR1 is MNHGY and CDR2 is SVAAGI. The CDR3 runs to 16 residues. This CDR3 reads CARSNMAGDRYNEQFF. For the CDR3, the DNA is TGTGCCCGCAGTAATATGGCCGGGGACAGATACAATGAGCAGTTCTTC.

This chain connects TRBV2 to TRBJ1-1; D unresolved. Germline CDR1 reads SNHLY; CDR2 reads FYNNEI. V lost 7 bases and J 3 bases, leaving 18 bases between the germline ends. The CDR3 loop spans 15 amino acids. The CDR3 DNA reads TGTGCCAGCACAGCGAGGACGGGGTTGGACACTGAAGCTTTCTTT. As protein: CASTARTGLDTEAFF.

The J gene is TRBJ2-3, the V gene TRBV11-1, with TRBD2 matching over 8 bases. Germline loops: CDR1 SGHAT, CDR2 FQDESV (reference sequence). This CDR3 region has 16 residues. Losses at the gene ends were 3 bases for V and 1 base for J; bases not matched to a gene: 6. CDR3 sequence: CASSFFAGGGTDTQYF. The CDR3 DNA reads TGTGCCAGCAGCTTTTTTGCGGGGGGCGGCACAGATACGCAGTATTTT. The full variable domain, with the rest looked up from reference TRBV11-1 and TRBJ2-3, is EAEVAQSPRYKITEKSQAVAFWCDPISGHATLYWYRQILGQGPELLVQFQDESVVDDSQLPKDRFSAERLKGVDSTLKIQPAELGDSAMYLCASSFFAGGGTDTQYFGPGTRLTVL.

The V call is TRBV5-1, the J call TRBJ1-1; D uncertain. Between the trimmed V and J ends, which lost 5 bases and 0 bases, there was a span of 11 bases. Germline loops: CDR1 SGHRS, CDR2 YFSETQ. The CDR3 covers 14 residues. CDR3 bases: TGCGCCAGCAGAAACGACCTAGTGAACACTGAAGCTTTCTTT. It specifies CASRNDLVNTEAFF.

The chain uses TRBV19 and TRBJ1-1; D is undetermined. The CDR3 spans 13 residues. The germline CDR1 and CDR2 sequences are LNHDA and SQIVND (reference sequence). V lost 3 bases and J 3 bases, leaving 8 bases between the germline ends. CDR3 DNA sequence: TGTGCCAGTAGTATTAGTGTGCACACTGAAGCTTTCTTT. Protein: CASSISVHTEAFF.

Concerning this clone: Other DNA sequences in the sample encode the same CDR3. The chain links TRBV5-1 to TRBJ2-7; 8 bases fit TRBD1. Germline-derived CDR1 and CDR2 are SGHRS and YFSETQ. J lost 1 base, V lost 4 bases, and 4 bases had no gene match. This CDR3 contains 14 residues. CDR3 nucleotides: TGCGCCAGCAGCCTAGGACAGGGATCCTACGAGCAGTACTTC. Translating gives CASSLGQGSYEQYF.

This clone was seen a few times. The chain recombines TRBV2 with TRBJ1-1; D gene ambiguous. This CDR3 is built from 12 residues. From germline, CDR1 is SNHLY and CDR2 FYNNEI. V gave up 6 bases and J gave up 0 bases, with 5 bases separating them. CDR3 DNA: TGTGCCAGCAGCCCTATGAACACTGAAGCTTTCTTT. It specifies CASSPMNTEAFF.

The rearrangement uses TRBV5-1 and TRBJ2-7, with TRBD1 as a possible D gene (5 bases). V was shortened by 2 bases and J by 5 bases, with 11 bases between the two germline ends. Germline-derived CDR1 and CDR2 are SGHRS and YFSETQ. The CDR3 contains 13 residues. CDR3 in DNA: TGCGCCAGCAGCTTAATAGGGGCCCACGAGCAGTACTTC. It codes for CASSLIGAHEQYF. Full variable domain (outside the CDR3, taken from reference TRBV5-1 and TRBJ2-7): KAGVTQTPRYLIKTRGQQVTLSCSPISGHRSVSWYQQTPGQGLQFLFEYFSETQRNKGNFPGRFSGRQFSNSRSEMNVSTLELGDSALYLCASSLIGAHEQYFGPGTRLTVT.

The V and J genes are TRBV2 and TRBJ2-3; 15 bases are a match to TRBD2. V shed 3 bases and J 0 bases; nucleotides not matched to a gene: 7. CDR1 is SNHLY, CDR2 FYNNEI, per germline. The CDR3 loop spans 19 amino acids. CDR3 protein: CASSDLGLAGGPSTDTQYF. CDR3 nucleotide sequence: TGTGCCAGCAGTGACTTGGGACTAGCGGGGGGCCCCAGCACAGATACGCAGTATTTT.

This clone was found a few times. The chain links TRBV28 to TRBJ2-2; D is unclear. Germline lookup yields CDR1 MDHEN and CDR2 SYDVKM. This CDR3 contains 12 residues. Trimming left V 3 bases short and J 5 bases short, with 4 bases between. The chain's CDR3 is CASSLRTGELFF. CDR3 DNA: TGTGCCAGCAGTTTGCGTACCGGGGAGCTGTTTTTT.

V and J are TRBV10-3 and TRBJ1-3; 7 nucleotides line up with TRBD1. J lost 1 base, V lost 9 bases, and 6 bases had no gene match. Per germline, CDR1 ENHRY and CDR2 SYGVKD. This CDR3 is 14 amino acids long. CDR3: CAITGDPSGNTIYF. The CDR3 nucleotides are TGTGCCATTACAGGGGACCCGTCTGGAAACACCATATATTTT.